The 10 T cell receptor beta chains below were found in one sample sequenced in a study of blood T cell repertoires in COVID-19. The assay was immunoSEQ multiplex PCR, and TCRdb's table has in-frame clones only and misses some. The repertoire consists of a few hundred thousand clones, with roughly 89% occurring once and the leading ten covering roughly 9.4%. The sequenced sample consisted of PBMCs or T cells enriched from blood (not recorded which). These receptors were collected from a woman aged 45 to 65 who had recovered from COVID-19.

The rearrangement joins TRBV24-1 to TRBJ1-4; TRBD1 aligns across 7 bases. Germline V gene lookup returns CDR1 KGHDR and CDR2 SFDVKD. The CDR3 length is 15 residues. The V gene end was trimmed by 6 bases and the J gene end by 7 bases; junction bases not matched to a gene: 10. CDR3 DNA: TGTGCCACCAGTACGACAGGGACCCGTCGTGAAAAACTGTTTTTT. Encoded protein: CATSTTGTRREKLFF.

This sequence joins TRBV5-5 and TRBJ1-4; no clear D gene. CDR3 size: 16 residues. V shed 2 bases and J shed 2 bases, with 13 bases lying between them. Germline V gene data show CDR1 as SGHKS and CDR2 as YYEKEE (reference sequence). The CDR3 protein is CASSFFTVNTNEKLFF. The CDR3 bases are TGTGCCAGCAGCTTTTTTACAGTCAACACTAATGAAAAACTGTTTTTT. The variable domain in full, with the rest retrieved from reference TRBV5-5 and TRBJ1-4, is DAGVTQSPTHLIKTRGQQVTLRCSPISGHKSVSWYQQVLGQGPQFIFQYYEKEERGRGNFPDRFSARQFPNYSSELNVNALLLGDSALYLCASSFFTVNTNEKLFFGSGTQLSVL.

The CDR3 sequence: CASSLPIEGDGSTDTQYF. For the CDR3, the DNA is TGCGCCAGCAGCCTACCTATCGAGGGGGATGGGAGCACAGATACGCAGTATTTT. The rearrangement uses TRBV4-1 and TRBJ2-3, with D possibly being TRBD1 (6 bases). The V end lost 4 bases, the J end lost 0 bases, and 20 bases lay between the germline ends. CDR1 MGHRA and CDR2 YSYEKL come from the germline V gene. CDR3 length equals 18 residues.

The chain joins TRBV28 to TRBJ1-5, with TRBD1 identical over 8 bases. CDR3 size: 14 residues. Trimming at V came to 5 bases and at J to 7 bases, leaving 7 bases not matched to a gene. Looked up from germline, CDR1 is MDHEN and CDR2 is SYDVKM. CDR3 nucleotides: TGTGCCAGCAGTATAGGACAGGGTCTCCAGCCCCAGCATTTT. It yields the protein CASSIGQGLQPQHF.

The chain carries TRBV30 and TRBJ1-5; D perhaps matches TRBD1 (6 bases). This CDR3 region has 15 residues. The germline CDR1 and CDR2 sequences are GTSNPN and SVGIG (reference sequence). The V and J ends lost 2 bases and 6 bases respectively, with 17 bases between them. The CDR3 is CAWSNGGGRGQPQHF. As DNA, the CDR3 is TGTGCCTGGAGTAACGGCGGGGGGCGCGGTCAGCCCCAGCATTTT.

In its sample, this clone was seen once. The chain carries TRBV7-2 and TRBJ1-2; no definite D call. The V gene lost 1 base and the J gene lost 2 bases, with 5 bases spanning the gap. The CDR3 length is 13 residues. Per the germline V gene, CDR1 is SGHTA and CDR2 is FQGNSA. CDR3 bases: TGTGCCAGCAGCTTAGAAGAGAACTATGGCTACACCTTC. Protein sequence: CASSLEENYGYTF.

The rearrangement links TRBV28 to TRBJ1-2, with TRBD1 matching 8 bases. The trim removed 10 bases at V and 1 base at J, leaving 5 bases unmatched. This CDR3 region has 13 residues. Germline V gene sequence: CDR1 MDHEN, CDR2 SYDVKM. The CDR3 loop reads CATRDRINYGYTF. The CDR3 region has the DNA TGTGCCACCAGGGACAGGATTAACTATGGCTACACCTTC.

The chain couples TRBV25-1 to TRBJ1-1; 7 bases match TRBD1. Germline CDR1 reads MGHDK; CDR2 reads SYGVNS. J lost 5 bases, V lost 6 bases, and 15 bases had no gene match. The CDR3 has 16 residues. The DNA of the CDR3 is TGTGCCAGCAGAATCGTTGTGCAGGGGGAGAGGACTGAAGCTTTCTTT. Its translation is CASRIVVQGERTEAFF.

The chain combines TRBV4-2 with TRBJ2-7; D is perhaps TRBD2 (5 bases). The CDR3 totals 12 residues. Between the trimmed V and J ends, which lost 4 bases and 7 bases, there was a span of 11 bases. Germline-derived CDR1 and CDR2 are LGHNA and YNFKEQ. The CDR3 here is CASSRAAGEQYF. CDR3 sequence (DNA): TGTGCCAGCAGCCGAGCGGCCGGGGAGCAGTACTTC.

The V gene is TRBV28, the J gene TRBJ1-1, with TRBD1 as a possible D gene (5 bases). Germline V gives CDR1 MDHEN, CDR2 SYDVKM. This CDR3 has 13 amino acids. Trimming cost V 3 bases and J 7 bases, with 12 bases left between them. The CDR3 loop is CASSFPLGGEAFF. DNA of the CDR3: TGTGCCAGCAGTTTCCCCCTCGGGGGTGAAGCTTTCTTT. Complete variable domain (other parts from reference TRBV28 and TRBJ1-1): DVKVTQSSRYLVKRTGEKVFLECVQDMDHENMFWYRQDPGLGLRLIYFSYDVKMKEKGDIPEGYSVSREKKERFSLILESASTNQTSMYLCASSFPLGGEAFFGQGTRLTVV.